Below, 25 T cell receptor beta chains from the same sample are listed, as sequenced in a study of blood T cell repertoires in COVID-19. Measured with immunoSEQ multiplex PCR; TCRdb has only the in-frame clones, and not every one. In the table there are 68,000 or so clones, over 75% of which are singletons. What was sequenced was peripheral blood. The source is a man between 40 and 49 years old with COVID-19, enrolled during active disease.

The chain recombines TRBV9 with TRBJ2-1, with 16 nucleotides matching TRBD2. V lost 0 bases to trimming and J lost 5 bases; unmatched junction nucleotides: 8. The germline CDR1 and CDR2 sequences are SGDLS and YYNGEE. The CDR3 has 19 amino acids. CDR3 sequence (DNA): TGTGCCAGCAGCGTAGCCTCCGGGACTAGCGGGGGGGCACACAATGAGCAGTTCTTC. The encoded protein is CASSVASGTSGGAHNEQFF.

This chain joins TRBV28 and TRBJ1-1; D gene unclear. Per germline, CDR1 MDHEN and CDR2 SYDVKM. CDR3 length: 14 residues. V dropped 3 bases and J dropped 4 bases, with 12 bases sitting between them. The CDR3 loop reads CASSLPLPSTEAFF. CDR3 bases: TGTGCCAGCAGTTTGCCCTTACCCAGCACTGAAGCTTTCTTT.

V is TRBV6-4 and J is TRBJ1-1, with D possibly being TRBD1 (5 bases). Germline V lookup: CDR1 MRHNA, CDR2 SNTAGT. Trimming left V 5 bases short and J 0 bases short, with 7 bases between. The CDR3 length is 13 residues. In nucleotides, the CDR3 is TGTGCCAGCAGTCGACAGATGAACACTGAAGCTTTCTTT. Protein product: CASSRQMNTEAFF.

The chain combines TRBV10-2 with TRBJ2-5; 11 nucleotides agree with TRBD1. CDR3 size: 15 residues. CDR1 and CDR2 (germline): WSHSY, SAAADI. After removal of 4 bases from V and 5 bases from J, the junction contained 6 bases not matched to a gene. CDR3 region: CASSGAGTGGETQYF. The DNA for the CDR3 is TGCGCCAGCAGTGGGGCCGGGACAGGGGGGGAGACCCAGTACTTC.

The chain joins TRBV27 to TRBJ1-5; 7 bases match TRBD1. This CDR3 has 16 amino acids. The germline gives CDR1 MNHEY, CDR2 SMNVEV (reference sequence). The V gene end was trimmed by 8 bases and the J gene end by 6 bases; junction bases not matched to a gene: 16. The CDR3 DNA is TGTGCCAGCTCCCCGGGACAGACCTGGGATGGTCAGCCCCAGCATTTT. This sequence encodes CASSPGQTWDGQPQHF.

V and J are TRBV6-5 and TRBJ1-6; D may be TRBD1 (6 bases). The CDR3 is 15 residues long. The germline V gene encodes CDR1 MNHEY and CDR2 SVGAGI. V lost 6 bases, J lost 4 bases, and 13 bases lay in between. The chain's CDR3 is CASRARDTYNSPLHF. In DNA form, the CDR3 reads TGTGCCAGCAGAGCCCGGGACACGTATAATTCACCCCTCCACTTT.

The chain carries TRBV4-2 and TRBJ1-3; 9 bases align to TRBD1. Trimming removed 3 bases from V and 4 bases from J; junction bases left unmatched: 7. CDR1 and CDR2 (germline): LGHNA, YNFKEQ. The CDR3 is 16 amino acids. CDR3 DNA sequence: TGTGCCAGCAGCCATCCTACGGACAGGGGAGGAAACACCATATATTTT. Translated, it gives CASSHPTDRGGNTIYF.

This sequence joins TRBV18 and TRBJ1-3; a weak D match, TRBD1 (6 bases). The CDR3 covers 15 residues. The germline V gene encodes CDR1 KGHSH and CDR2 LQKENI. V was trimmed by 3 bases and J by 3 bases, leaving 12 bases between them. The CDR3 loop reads CASSPSRGNGNTIYF. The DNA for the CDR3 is TGTGCCAGCTCACCGTCCAGGGGTAATGGAAACACCATATATTTT.

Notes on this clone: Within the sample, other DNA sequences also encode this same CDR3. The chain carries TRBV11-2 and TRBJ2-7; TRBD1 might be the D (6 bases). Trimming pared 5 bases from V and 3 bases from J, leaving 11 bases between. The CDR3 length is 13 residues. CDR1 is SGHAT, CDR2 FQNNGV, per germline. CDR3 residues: CASSPDRFYEQYF. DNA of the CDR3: TGTGCCAGCAGCCCCGACAGGTTCTACGAGCAGTACTTC.

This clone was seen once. DNA of the CDR3: TGTGCCAGCAGCCCACAGGGGGAAGGGAATTCACCCCTCCACTTT. Translating gives CASSPQGEGNSPLHF. The rearrangement joins TRBV6-5 to TRBJ1-6; the match to TRBD1 covers 8 bases. Per germline, CDR1 MNHEY and CDR2 SVGAGI. The CDR3 extends over 15 amino acids. Losses at the gene ends were 6 bases for V and 7 bases for J; bases not matched to a gene: 8.

CDR3 nucleotide sequence: TGTGCCAGCTCACCAGGGGACAGGGGAACTGAAGCTTTCTTT. Translation: CASSPGDRGTEAFF. This rearrangement joins TRBV18 to TRBJ1-1; 10 bases line up with TRBD1. Germline lookup yields CDR1 KGHSH and CDR2 LQKENI. V was pared by 2 bases and J by 5 bases, with 2 bases of the junction left unmatched. The CDR3 is 14 residues long.

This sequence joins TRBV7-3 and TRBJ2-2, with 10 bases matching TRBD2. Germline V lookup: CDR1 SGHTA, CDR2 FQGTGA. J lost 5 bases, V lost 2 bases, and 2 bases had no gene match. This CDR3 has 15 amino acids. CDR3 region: CASSLPGLATGELFF. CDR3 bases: TGTGCCAGCAGCTTACCGGGACTAGCGACCGGGGAGCTGTTTTTT.

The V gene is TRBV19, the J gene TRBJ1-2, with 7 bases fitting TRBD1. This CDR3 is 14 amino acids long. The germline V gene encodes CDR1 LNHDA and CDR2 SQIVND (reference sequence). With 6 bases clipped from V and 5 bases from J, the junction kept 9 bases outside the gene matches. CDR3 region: CASSRQGGIYGYTF. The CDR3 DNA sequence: TGTGCCAGTAGCCGACAGGGCGGAATATATGGCTACACCTTC.

CDR3 nucleotide sequence: TGTGCCAGCAGTCTCCCCCCGGACAACTCCTACGAGCAGTACTTC. It codes for CASSLPPDNSYEQYF. V gene TRBV6-6 combines with J gene TRBJ2-7, with D tentatively TRBD1 (5 bases). V dropped 5 bases and J dropped 0 bases, with 14 bases sitting between them. CDR1 is MNHNY, CDR2 SVGAGI, per germline (reference sequence). CDR3 length: 15 residues.

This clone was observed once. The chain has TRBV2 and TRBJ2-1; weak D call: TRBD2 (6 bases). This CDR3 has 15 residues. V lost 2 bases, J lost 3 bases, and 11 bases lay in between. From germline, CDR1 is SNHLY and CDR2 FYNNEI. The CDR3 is CASSENAGYYNEQFF. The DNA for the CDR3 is TGTGCCAGCAGTGAAAACGCGGGGTACTACAATGAGCAGTTCTTC.

This CDR3 is CASSLETGISSGNTIYF. The CDR3 DNA reads TGTGCCAGCAGTTTGGAGACAGGGATCAGCTCTGGAAACACCATATATTTT. The chain employs TRBV28 and TRBJ1-3, with 7 bases lining up with TRBD1. CDR3 length equals 17 residues. Trimming cost V 3 bases and J 0 bases; bases outside gene matches: 8. Germline assignment: CDR1 MDHEN and CDR2 SYDVKM. The variable domain in full, with the rest retrieved from reference TRBV28 and TRBJ1-3, is DVKVTQSSRYLVKRTGEKVFLECVQDMDHENMFWYRQDPGLGLRLIYFSYDVKMKEKGDIPEGYSVSREKKERFSLILESASTNQTSMYLCASSLETGISSGNTIYFGEGSWLTVV.

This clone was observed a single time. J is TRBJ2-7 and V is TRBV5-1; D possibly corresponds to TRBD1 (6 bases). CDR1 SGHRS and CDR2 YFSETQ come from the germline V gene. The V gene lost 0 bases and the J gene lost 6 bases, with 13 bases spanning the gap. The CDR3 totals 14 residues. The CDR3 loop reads CASSLGSGEREQYF. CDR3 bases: TGCGCCAGCAGCTTGGGTTCAGGGGAGCGCGAGCAGTACTTC.

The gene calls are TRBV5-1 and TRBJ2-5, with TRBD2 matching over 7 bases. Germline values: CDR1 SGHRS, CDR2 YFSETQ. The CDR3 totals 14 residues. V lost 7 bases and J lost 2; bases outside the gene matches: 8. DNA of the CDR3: TGCGCCAGCTCCGAATCTAGCGGACAAGAGACCCAGTACTTC. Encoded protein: CASSESSGQETQYF.

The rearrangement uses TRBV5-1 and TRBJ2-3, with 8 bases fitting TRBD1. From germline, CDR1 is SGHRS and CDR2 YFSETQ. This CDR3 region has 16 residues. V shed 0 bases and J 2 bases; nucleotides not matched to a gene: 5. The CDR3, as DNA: TGCGCCAGCAGCTTGGTGGGGGGACAGGCCACAGATACGCAGTATTTT. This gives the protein CASSLVGGQATDTQYF.

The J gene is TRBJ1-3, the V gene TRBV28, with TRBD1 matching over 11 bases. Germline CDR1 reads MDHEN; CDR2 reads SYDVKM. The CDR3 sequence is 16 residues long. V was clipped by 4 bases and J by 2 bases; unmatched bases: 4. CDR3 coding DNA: TGTGCCAGCAGTTCGGGACAGGGGGTCCCTGGAAACACCATATATTTT. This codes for CASSSGQGVPGNTIYF.

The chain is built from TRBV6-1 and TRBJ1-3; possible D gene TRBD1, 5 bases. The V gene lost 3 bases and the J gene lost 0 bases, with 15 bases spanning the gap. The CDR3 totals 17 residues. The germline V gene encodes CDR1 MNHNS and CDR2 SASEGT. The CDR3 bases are TGTGCCAGCAGTGACCTGGGGGACGGGAGCTCTGGAAACACCATATATTTT. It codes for CASSDLGDGSSGNTIYF.

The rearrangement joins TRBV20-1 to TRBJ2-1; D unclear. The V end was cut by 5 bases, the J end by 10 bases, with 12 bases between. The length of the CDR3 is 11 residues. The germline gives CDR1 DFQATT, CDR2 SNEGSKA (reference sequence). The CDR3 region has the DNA TGCAGTGCTTCGAGGCAGCTAGAGCAGTTCTTC. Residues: CSASRQLEQFF.

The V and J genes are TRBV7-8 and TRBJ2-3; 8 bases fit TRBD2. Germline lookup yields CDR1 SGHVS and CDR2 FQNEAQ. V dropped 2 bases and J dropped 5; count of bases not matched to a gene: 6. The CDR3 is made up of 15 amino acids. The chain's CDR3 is CASSLLRGAKDTQYF. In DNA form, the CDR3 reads TGTGCCAGCAGCTTACTGCGGGGGGCTAAAGATACGCAGTATTTT.

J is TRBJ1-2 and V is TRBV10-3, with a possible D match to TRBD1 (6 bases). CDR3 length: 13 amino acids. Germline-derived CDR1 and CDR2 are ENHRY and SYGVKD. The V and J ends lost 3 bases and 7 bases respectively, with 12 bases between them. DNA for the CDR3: TGTGCCATCAGTGAACAGGGAGGGGCTGGCTACACCTTC. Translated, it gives CAISEQGGAGYTF.

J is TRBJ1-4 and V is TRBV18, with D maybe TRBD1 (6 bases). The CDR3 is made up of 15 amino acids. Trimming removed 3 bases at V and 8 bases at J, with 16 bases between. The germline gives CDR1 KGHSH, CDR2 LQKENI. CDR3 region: CASSPRAGEGEKLFF. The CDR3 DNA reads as TGTGCCAGCTCACCCCGGGCAGGGGAGGGAGAAAAACTGTTTTTT.